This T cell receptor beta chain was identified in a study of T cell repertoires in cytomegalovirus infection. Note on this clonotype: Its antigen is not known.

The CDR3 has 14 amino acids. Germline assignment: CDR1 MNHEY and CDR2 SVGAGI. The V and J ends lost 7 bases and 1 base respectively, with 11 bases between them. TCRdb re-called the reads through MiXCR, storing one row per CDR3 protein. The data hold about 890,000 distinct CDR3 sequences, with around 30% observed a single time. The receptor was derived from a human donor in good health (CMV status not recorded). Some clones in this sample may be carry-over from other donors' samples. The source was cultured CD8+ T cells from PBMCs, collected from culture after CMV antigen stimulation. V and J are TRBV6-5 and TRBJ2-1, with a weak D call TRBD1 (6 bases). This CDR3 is CASTFGQSYNEQFF. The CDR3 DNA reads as TGTGCCAGCACCTTTGGACAGTCCTACAATGAGCAGTTCTTC.